This T cell receptor (beta chain) was identified in a study of blood T cells in healthy people across ages. Overall study: Capture via template switching afforded approximately one barcoded beta molecule per two T cells.

About this clonotype: Its specificity is not known.

The use of a sample-barcoded 5' primer and a J-beta primer mix characterized a second PCR of roughly 7 to 11 cycles. Each cDNA molecule carried a tag from a template-switch adaptor that contained 12 random nucleotides. TCRdb used MiXCR to reprocess the 5' RACE reads, holding one entry per CDR3 protein. Here the sample spans about 640,000 distinct CDR3 sequences, 58% being singletons. The study, taken as a whole, reports: Comparison with aged donors showed that long-lived donors had more naive CD4+ cells and higher diversity.

The length of the CDR3 is 13 residues. CDR1 is SGHTA, CDR2 FQGNSA, per germline. V lost 5 bases, J lost 2 bases, and 9 bases lay in between. The rearrangement links TRBV7-2 to TRBJ2-5, with D uncertain. The sequencing input was blood. The receptor was isolated from a man in his 60s in good health. The CDR3: CASSVTQQETQYF. CDR3 coding DNA: TGTGCCAGCAGCGTTACACAGCAAGAGACCCAGTACTTC.